This record covers a single TCR beta chain. In its sample, this clonotype was seen a few times. No antigen is known for it. Base qualities were left out, and no much larger clone turns up one base away. Libraries were constructed by 5' RACE. Instrument used: NextSeq 500. In the TCR library protocol, a unique molecular identifier was attached to each TCR cDNA molecule so that PCR and sequencing errors could be corrected. The authors' pipeline ran thus. Decombinator tools were used for TCR identification, UMI-based error correction and CDR3 extraction. Expanded TCRs were defined as those above a frequency of 2 per 1,000, corresponding to the top 1% of the tumor frequency distribution. Renyi diversity was calculated using the R vegan package after each repertoire was subsampled 100 times to 5,000 TCRs. CDR3 similarity networks were built from amino acid triplet string-kernel similarity, connecting CDR3s with pairwise similarity above 0.82. TCRdb handled the public reads itself, with Q25 trimming in fastp and clone calling in MiXCR, and kept productive beta chains. CDR3 protein duplicates are merged, each entry listing the most common genes and DNA. The V and J calls and clone size are TCRdb's, not the authors'. The sample contains fewer than 150,000 distinct CDR3 sequences, 10% to 14% of them found a single time. About 24% of the sample belongs to the ten largest clones.

This record comes from a study of spatial heterogeneity in lung cancer (dated by TCRdb to between 2018 and 2021). For the study in its entirety: Samples were obtained from fewer than 80 patients with early-stage, untreated non-small cell lung cancer from the lung TRACERx cohort. Follow-up PBMC samples were sequenced whenever available, with a median time to follow-up of approximately 23 months after resection. Beta-chain transcripts were consistently detected in greater numbers than alpha-chain transcripts, which likely reflected higher beta-chain transcript abundance. In the raw uncorrected reads, each unique combination of TCR and UMI appeared more than ten times on average. In non-small cell lung cancer, the study quantitatively compared TCR alpha and beta repertoires across several tumor regions, matched nontumor lung, and blood. Nonsynonymous mutation counts, determined by whole-exome sequencing of tumor tissue, were related to features of the TCR repertoire. At surgery, both alpha and beta chains were TCR-sequenced in roughly 230 tumor regions, roughly 64 matched nontumor lung samples and some 58 PBMC samples.

Taken with the paper, the label for time point translates to: blood at routine non-recurrence follow-up after resection. TCR sequencing used whole RNA extracted from tumor and nontumor lung tissue, or from cryopreserved PBMC samples, without cell sorting. A patient was chosen for TCR sequencing only when enough RNA was available from at least two tumor regions. Beyond this particular receptor, the publication reports: Ubiquitous expanded tumor TCRs were detected in blood more often at tumor resection than at routine follow-up. Confirming at a functional level the hypothesis that regional TCRs recognize regional mutations was considered to require additional single-cell paired TCR alpha and beta sequencing. Comparisons of baseline and follow-up blood repertoires included only about 15 patients.

This clonotype was obtained from a female donor with early-stage non-small cell lung cancer. The sample here was PBMCs, taken at follow-up.

The CDR3 has the sequence CASSPNTGGRTEAFF. DNA sequence: TGCGCCAGCAGCCCGAACACAGGGGGAAGGACTGAAGCTTTCTTT. This chain is built from TRBV5-1 and TRBJ1-1, with TRBD1 matching 8 junction bases. Its CDR3 holds 15 amino acids, cysteine through phenylalanine. The entry retains the CDR3 DNA only, 45 bases that are in frame from base 1. The V end gives up 4 bases and the J end 5 bases, leaving 10 bases in the junction not matched to a gene. For CDR1 and CDR2, the germline V gene lists SGHRS and YFSETQ. Here the CDR3 is joined to the reference TRBV5-1 and TRBJ1-1 genes, and the full variable domain is: KAGVTQTPRYLIKTRGQQVTLSCSPISGHRSVSWYQQTPGQGLQFLFEYFSETQRNKGNFPGRFSGRQFSNSRSEMNVSTLELGDSALYLCASSPNTGGRTEAFFGQGTRLTVV.